This TCR beta chain was captured in a study of OX40 agonist ivuxolimab in advanced cancers. As for the study in general: Of the participants, around 39% had some prior anti-PD-1, anti-PD-L1 or anti-CTLA-4 therapy, which was allowed.

Assay: immunoSEQ multiplex PCR; the TCRdb copy retains only in-frame clones and omits some. The data show 70,000 or so clones, with roughly 84% seen just once and 0.9% to 1.4% held by the top ten. V dropped 5 bases and J dropped 4; count of bases not matched to a gene: 6. The CDR3 sequence is 16 residues long. Germline V lookup: CDR1 SGHRS, CDR2 YFSETQ. The chain links TRBV5-1 to TRBJ2-5; 15 bases line up with TRBD2. The sequence derives from an adult with an advanced solid tumor such as melanoma, head and neck, liver or kidney cancer. Material: CD4+ or CD8+ T cells sorted from blood, obtained in a trial of the OX40 agonist ivuxolimab. CDR3 in DNA: TGCGCCAGCAGTCCCGGGACTAGCGGGGGGTTAGAGACCCAGTACTTC. As protein: CASSPGTSGGLETQYF.